Presented here are 20 T cell receptor beta chains from one specimen sequenced in a study of T cell responses to AZD1222 COVID-19 vaccine. Here immunoSEQ multiplex PCR was the method, and the copy in TCRdb shows in-frame clones only, minus some. The repertoire includes roughly 96,000 clones, about 89% of them detected once, and 1.6% sits in the top ten. The source was peripheral blood, collected on day 0 of AZD1222 vaccination. The receptor source for this set is an adult in good health.

The chain recombines TRBV7-9 with TRBJ2-7; the match to TRBD1 covers 10 bases. Germline CDR1 reads SEHNR; CDR2 reads FQNEAQ (reference sequence). This CDR3 has 16 amino acids. The V gene end was trimmed by 5 bases and the J gene end by 3 bases; junction bases not matched to a gene: 10. This CDR3 is CASSPGPGQGNYEQYF. CDR3 nucleotides: TGTGCCAGCAGCCCCGGCCCGGGACAGGGGAACTACGAGCAGTACTTC.

The chain has TRBV15 and TRBJ2-3, with 8 nucleotides matching TRBD2. This CDR3 is built from 16 residues. With 0 bases clipped from V and 6 bases from J, the junction kept 8 bases outside the gene matches. The germline V gene encodes CDR1 LNHNV and CDR2 YYDKDF (reference sequence). CDR3 nucleotides: TGTGCCACCAGCAGAGATTTTGCGGGGGGTGGGGATACGCAGTATTTT. Its protein product is CATSRDFAGGGDTQYF.

The J gene is TRBJ1-1, the V gene TRBV12-3 or TRBV12-4; 9 nucleotides line up with TRBD1. V trimming: 7 bases; J trimming: 3 bases; junction bases outside the gene matches: 3. This CDR3 has 13 amino acids. The CDR3 reads CASNWDRDTEAFF. The CDR3, as DNA: TGTGCCAGCAATTGGGACAGGGACACTGAAGCTTTCTTT.

V is TRBV7-2 and J is TRBJ1-1; tentatively, D is TRBD1 (5 bases). CDR1 is SGHTA, CDR2 FQGNSA, per germline. Trimming took 2 bases from V and 4 from J, leaving 8 bases between them. CDR3 length: 13 residues. CDR3 loop: CASSLQGATEAFF. The CDR3 DNA sequence: TGTGCCAGCAGCTTACAAGGGGCCACTGAAGCTTTCTTT.

The chain couples TRBV21-1 to TRBJ1-1. TRBV21-1 is shown as a pseudogene. The CDR3 sequence is 20 residues long. Here the CDR3 reads CASSKVLKSGKSTVNTEAFF. In nucleotides, the CDR3 is TGTGCCAGCAGCAAAGTTCTTAAAAGTGGGAAATCAACAGTGAACACTGAAGCTTTCTTT.

The chain couples TRBV7-9 to TRBJ1-6; tentatively, D is TRBD1 (5 bases). Germline-derived CDR1 and CDR2 are SEHNR and FQNEAQ (reference sequence). This CDR3 has 17 residues. Trimming left V 1 base short and J 6 bases short, with 16 bases between. CDR3 bases: TGTGCCAGCAGCTTAGGAAGTCCCGCGGGGGGTAATTCACCCCTCCACTTT. It is translated as CASSLGSPAGGNSPLHF.

The V call is TRBV15, the J call TRBJ1-5, with 9 bases aligning to TRBD1. Germline loops: CDR1 LNHNV, CDR2 YYDKDF (reference sequence). This CDR3 has 16 residues. V dropped 5 bases and J dropped 7; count of bases not matched to a gene: 12. The CDR3 bases are TGTGCCACCAGCGTGGGCCCCGAGACAGGGGGACAGCCCCAGCATTTT. As protein: CATSVGPETGGQPQHF. Based on the CDR3 plus reference TRBV15 and TRBJ1-5, the full variable domain is DAMVIQNPRYQVTQFGKPVTLSCSQTLNHNVMYWYQQKSSQAPKLLFHYYDKDFNNEADTPDNFQSRRPNTSFCFLDIRSPGLGDTAMYLCATSVGPETGGQPQHFGDGTRLSIL.

The chain employs TRBV5-1 and TRBJ1-3; D gene ambiguous. The CDR3 is 15 amino acids. The V and J ends lost 0 bases and 4 bases respectively, with 11 bases between them. Germline V gene data show CDR1 as SGHRS and CDR2 as YFSETQ. CDR3 in amino acids: CASSLGAALGNTIYF. The CDR3 bases are TGCGCCAGCAGCTTGGGGGCCGCGCTAGGAAACACCATATATTTT.

The CDR3: CASSLPGGHTEAFF. The DNA for the CDR3 is TGTGCCAGCAGTTTACCAGGGGGCCATACTGAAGCTTTCTTT. The chain uses TRBV27 and TRBJ1-1, with 8 bases fitting TRBD1. The CDR3 length is 14 residues. Trimming at V came to 2 bases and at J to 5 bases, leaving 4 bases not matched to a gene. Germline CDR1 and CDR2: MNHEY and SMNVEV (reference sequence).

This sequence joins TRBV6-5 and TRBJ2-3; maybe TRBD1 (6 bases). V lost 4 bases to trimming and J lost 4 bases, with 12 bases between them. Germline values: CDR1 MNHEY, CDR2 SVGAGI. The CDR3 extends over 14 amino acids. The DNA for the CDR3 is TGTGCCAGCAGTTTCACTAACAGGGCAGATACGCAGTATTTT. Translating it yields CASSFTNRADTQYF.

On this clone itself: The sample carries other DNA sequences with the same CDR3. The chain has TRBV15 and TRBJ1-3; perhaps TRBD1 as D (6 bases). The germline V gene encodes CDR1 LNHNV and CDR2 YYDKDF (reference sequence). The CDR3 has 15 amino acids. V was clipped by 0 bases and J by 4 bases, with 10 bases between them. CDR3 in amino acids: CATSRDRGSGNTIYF. The CDR3 DNA follows: TGTGCCACCAGCAGAGATAGGGGGTCCGGAAACACCATATATTTT.

The CDR3 here is CATDSGQISNQPQHF. The CDR3 nucleotides read TGTGCCACCGACTCGGGACAGATTAGCAATCAGCCCCAGCATTTT. V and J are TRBV19 and TRBJ1-5; 7 bases match TRBD1. Per germline, CDR1 LNHDA and CDR2 SQIVND (reference sequence). This CDR3 has 15 amino acids. The V gene end was trimmed by 10 bases and the J gene end by 0 bases; junction bases not matched to a gene: 9.

The chain couples TRBV3-1 (or the pseudogene TRBV3-2) to TRBJ2-5; TRBD1 might be the D (5 bases). V lost 3 bases and J 2 bases, leaving 16 bases between the germline ends. This CDR3 comprises 16 residues. Germline CDR1 is LGHDT and CDR2 is YNNKEL (reference sequence). The CDR3 spells CASSQSGRTGQETQYF. The CDR3 nucleotides read TGTGCCAGCAGCCAGAGTGGGCGTACAGGACAAGAGACCCAGTACTTC.

This clone was detected once. V gene TRBV28 combines with J gene TRBJ1-2, with D possibly being TRBD1 (5 bases). From germline, CDR1 is MDHEN and CDR2 SYDVKM. V lost 4 bases, J lost 8 bases, and 14 bases lay in between. The CDR3 extends over 13 amino acids. The CDR3 DNA sequence: TGTGCCAGCAGTTCCGGGACGATTAGGGGCTACACCTTC. As protein: CASSSGTIRGYTF.

This chain connects TRBV15 to TRBJ1-1, with 7 positions matching TRBD1. Germline V CDR1 and CDR2: LNHNV, YYDKDF (reference sequence). J gave up 4 bases and V 3 bases, and 5 bases lay outside the gene matches. CDR3 size: 14 residues. Written as DNA, the CDR3 is TGTGCCACCAGCAGGACAGGGTTGAGCACTGAAGCTTTCTTT. Its translation: CATSRTGLSTEAFF.

The rearrangement joins TRBV19 to TRBJ2-1, with D tentatively TRBD1 (5 bases). The germline V gene encodes CDR1 LNHDA and CDR2 SQIVND (reference sequence). Trimming left V 4 bases short and J 8 bases short, with 21 bases between. The CDR3 sequence is 16 residues long. The CDR3 reads CASSSVRGGRVHEQFF. The CDR3 DNA follows: TGTGCCAGTAGTAGTGTTAGGGGTGGTAGGGTTCATGAGCAGTTCTTC.

V and J are TRBV5-4 and TRBJ1-1; D is possibly TRBD1 (5 bases). Germline CDR1 and CDR2: SGHNT and YYREEE (reference sequence). The CDR3 has 19 residues. With 0 bases removed from V and 6 bases from J, the gap between germline ends came to 27 bases. The CDR3 is CASSLAPRRGYSAGSEAFF. CDR3 bases: TGTGCCAGCAGCTTGGCCCCAAGAAGGGGCTATTCTGCGGGTTCTGAAGCTTTCTTT.

The rearrangement uses TRBV2 and TRBJ2-3, with 14 nucleotides matching TRBD2. The CDR3 has 15 amino acids. The germline V gene encodes CDR1 SNHLY and CDR2 FYNNEI. Trimming at V came to 10 bases and at J to 4 bases, leaving 7 bases not matched to a gene. The CDR3 nucleotides are TGTGCCACTGGACTAGCGGGGGGCCCGCCAGATACGCAGTATTTT. Protein product: CATGLAGGPPDTQYF.

The rearrangement links TRBV6-5 to TRBJ1-6; 7 bases are shared with TRBD1. The J segment lost 8 bases and the V segment lost 2 bases, leaving 6 bases of the junction unmatched. CDR3 size: 15 residues. Looked up from germline, CDR1 is MNHEY and CDR2 is SVGAGI. The CDR3 DNA is TGTGCCAGCAGTTACGTTATCCAGGGGGATTCACCCCTCCACTTT. As protein: CASSYVIQGDSPLHF.

The chain combines TRBV11-2 with TRBJ1-4, with no clear D. The CDR3 spans 11 residues. CDR1 and CDR2 (germline): SGHAT, FQNNGV. V was cut by 4 bases and J by 8 bases, with 5 bases left in between. CDR3 protein: CASSSDEKLFF. CDR3 in DNA: TGTGCCAGCAGCTCGGACGAAAAACTGTTTTTT.